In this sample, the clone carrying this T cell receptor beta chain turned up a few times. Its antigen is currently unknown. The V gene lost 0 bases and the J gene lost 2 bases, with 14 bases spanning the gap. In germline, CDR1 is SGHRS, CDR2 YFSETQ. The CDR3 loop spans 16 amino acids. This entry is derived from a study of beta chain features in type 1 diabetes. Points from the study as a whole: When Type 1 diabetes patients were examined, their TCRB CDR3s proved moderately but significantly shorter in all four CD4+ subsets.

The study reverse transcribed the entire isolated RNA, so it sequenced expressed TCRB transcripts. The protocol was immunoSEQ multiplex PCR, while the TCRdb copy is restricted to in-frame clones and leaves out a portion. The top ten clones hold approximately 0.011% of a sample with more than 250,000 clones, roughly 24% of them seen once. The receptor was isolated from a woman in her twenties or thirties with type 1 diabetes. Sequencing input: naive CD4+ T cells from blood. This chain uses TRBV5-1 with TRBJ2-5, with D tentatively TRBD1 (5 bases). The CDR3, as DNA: TGCGCCAGCAGCTTGGCCAGTGGAGCAGGGCAAGAGACCCAGTACTTC. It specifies CASSLASGAGQETQYF.